The entry that follows covers one T cell receptor beta chain sequence. No antigen is known for it. The data stem from a study of shared clonotypes between healthy human individuals. Background on the study: Per donor, three plates held CD4 naive cells, three held CD4 memory, two held CD8 naive and one held CD8 memory. Study outcomes and limitations: Depth of sequencing was expected to influence donor clonotype sharing.

As processed by the authors: From ImmunoSEQ came sequences covering only the junction and carrying no quality scores, so filtering differed. The repertoire was sequenced with immunoSEQ multiplex PCR; TCRdb's copy has only in-frame clones and lacks some. V and J calls and clone size are as listed in that table; D and trimming were resolved from the DNA. The sample comprises under 2.5 million clones, 85% to 95% of which are singletons, and roughly 0.34% rests with the top ten. Memory CD4+ cells were the fraction left after CD45RA+ naive selection. V lost 5 bases, J lost 7 bases, and 11 bases stayed unmatched. The germline V gene has CDR1 SGHRS and CDR2 YFSETQ. The CDR3 sequence is 16 residues long.

The sequencing sample was made of naive CD4+ T cells from PBMCs. The subset denotes: CD45RA+ positively selected. V is TRBV5-1 and J is TRBJ2-1; 11 positions agree with TRBD2. The TCR originated in a man aged 18 to 29 in good health. Some clones in this sample may be carry-over from other donors' samples. As DNA, the CDR3 is TGCGCCAGCAGGCCTCTAGCGGGAGGTTTGAAGAATGAGCAGTTCTTC. Translating it yields CASRPLAGGLKNEQFF.